These 21 T cell receptor beta chains originate from one sample sequenced in a study of T-cell memory formation after mild COVID-19. TCRdb recomputed calls from the 5' RACE reads with MiXCR, one row per CDR3 protein. The table shows 100,000 to 130,000 distinct CDR3 sequences, with 14% occurring only once. Sequencing was performed on PBMCs or a T cell subset sorted from them (not recorded which). Every receptor here comes from a man between 18 and 29 years old who had mild COVID-19 (a few samples of this study predate the infection). Cell type and time point are not known.

J is TRBJ2-7 and V is TRBV7-6; 8 positions agree with TRBD1. V was pared by 5 bases and J by 3 bases, with 9 bases of the junction left unmatched. The CDR3 sequence is 15 residues long. CDR1 SGHVS and CDR2 FNYEAQ come from the germline V gene. CDR3 protein: CASSPPAGGDYEQYF. The CDR3 DNA sequence: TGTGCCAGCAGCCCCCCGGCAGGGGGCGACTACGAGCAGTACTTC.

The chain links TRBV18 to TRBJ2-6; D may be TRBD1 or TRBD2 (5 bases each). Germline CDR1 and CDR2: KGHSH and LQKENI. The CDR3 is 15 residues long. Trimming pared 3 bases from V and 6 bases from J, leaving 12 bases between. The CDR3 protein is CASSPRDLVANVLTF. CDR3 nucleotide sequence: TGTGCCAGCTCACCCCGGGACCTGGTGGCCAACGTCCTGACTTTC.

This clonotype showed up just a few times. The rearrangement joins TRBV6-5 to TRBJ1-1, with D uncertain. Trimming took 2 bases from V and 1 from J, leaving 5 bases between them. The CDR3 loop spans 13 amino acids. CDR1 is MNHEY and CDR2 is SVGAGI in the germline V gene. The CDR3 DNA follows: TGTGCCAGCAGTTACAAAGGGAACACTGAAGCTTTCTTT. This sequence encodes CASSYKGNTEAFF.

The chain recombines TRBV6-5 with TRBJ2-3; D may correspond to TRBD1 or TRBD2 (5 bases each). The germline V gene encodes CDR1 MNHEY and CDR2 SVGAGI. V lost 8 bases, J lost 2 bases, and 11 bases lay in between. The CDR3 loop spans 13 amino acids. Written as DNA, the CDR3 is TGTGCCAGCGGGGGTTTCCTCACAGATACGCAGTATTTT. It yields the protein CASGGFLTDTQYF.

The gene calls are TRBV6-5 and TRBJ2-1; D gene unclear. The length of the CDR3 is 13 residues. Per the germline V gene, CDR1 is MNHEY and CDR2 is SVGAGI. Deletions cut 0 bases from V and 8 bases from J, with 8 bases between. The CDR3 nucleotides read TGTGCCAGCAGTTACTCATTCGTCGATGAGCAGTTCTTC. Its protein is CASSYSFVDEQFF.

The V and J genes are TRBV30 and TRBJ1-4; D is unresolved. Germline V CDR1 and CDR2: GTSNPN, SVGIG (reference sequence). Trimming pared 1 base from V and 5 bases from J, leaving 8 bases between. This CDR3 region has 13 residues. CDR3 DNA sequence: TGTGCCTGGAGTGGGGCAGAGAATGAAAAACTGTTTTTT. Its protein is CAWSGAENEKLFF.

This clonotype was observed a handful of times. This chain connects TRBV29-1 to TRBJ2-1, with D hard to call. V shed 0 bases and J shed 0 bases, with 12 bases lying between them. The germline CDR1 and CDR2 sequences are SQVTM and ANQGSEA. The CDR3 spans 16 residues. The CDR3 nucleotides are TGCAGCGTTGAAGAACTACAGATTAACTCCTACAATGAGCAGTTCTTC. Protein sequence: CSVEELQINSYNEQFF.

The chain uses TRBV4-3 and TRBJ1-1, with 9 bases aligning to TRBD1. Germline V gives CDR1 LGHNA, CDR2 YSLEER. V was clipped by 0 bases and J by 4 bases; unmatched bases: 3. The CDR3 totals 15 residues. The CDR3 protein is CASSQDDRGSTEAFF. The CDR3 DNA reads TGCGCCAGCAGCCAAGATGACAGGGGGTCCACTGAAGCTTTCTTT.

This clonotype was counted a few times. The V gene is TRBV10-3, the J gene TRBJ2-1; D may correspond to TRBD1 or TRBD2 (7 bases each). CDR1 ENHRY and CDR2 SYGVKD come from the germline V gene. CDR3 length equals 14 residues. Deletions cut 4 bases from V and 8 bases from J, with 15 bases between. The CDR3 here is CAISGQGGWDEQFF. The CDR3 DNA reads as TGTGCCATCAGTGGACAGGGAGGGTGGGATGAGCAGTTCTTC.

This clonotype came up a few times. The J gene is TRBJ2-1, the V gene TRBV7-2, with TRBD2 as a possible D gene (5 bases). Germline CDR1 SGHTA, CDR2 FQGNSA. Trimming shortened V by 5 bases and J by 9 bases, and 11 bases separated the two germline ends. The CDR3 totals 12 residues. The CDR3 DNA is TGTGCCAGCAGCCCCGGGATGAGTGAGCAGTTCTTC. Encoded protein: CASSPGMSEQFF.

This clonotype was counted ten times or more. V gene TRBV4-3 combines with J gene TRBJ2-7, with D tentatively TRBD2 (5 bases). Looked up from germline, CDR1 is LGHNA and CDR2 is YSLEER. The CDR3 is 14 amino acids. The V and J ends lost 0 bases and 3 bases respectively, with 9 bases between them. The CDR3 region has the DNA TGCGCCAGCAGCCAAGATATCGGGGACTACGAGCAGTACTTC. The encoded protein is CASSQDIGDYEQYF.

This clonotype was observed many times. The genes are TRBV7-9 and TRBJ1-1, with 9 bases fitting TRBD1. V lost 5 bases to trimming and J lost 3 bases; unmatched junction nucleotides: 4. The CDR3 runs to 14 residues. CDR1 and CDR2 from the germline V gene are SEHNR and FQNEAQ (reference sequence). This chain's CDR3 is CASSEDRGDTEAFF. The CDR3 DNA sequence: TGTGCCAGCAGCGAAGACAGGGGGGACACTGAAGCTTTCTTT.

In its sample, this clonotype was seen a few times. The chain recombines TRBV27 with TRBJ2-2; 12 bases are a match to TRBD1. Germline-derived CDR1 and CDR2 are MNHEY and SMNVEV (reference sequence). The length of the CDR3 is 16 residues. J was trimmed by 6 bases and V by 3 bases; bases with no gene match: 5. The CDR3 DNA reads as TGTGCCAGCAGTTTCTCCGGGACAGGGGGCCCCGGGGAGCTGTTTTTT. Protein: CASSFSGTGGPGELFF.

This clonotype has more than one count but fewer than ten. This chain uses TRBV7-9 with TRBJ2-4; 8 bases are a match to TRBD1. V lost 4 bases to trimming and J lost 1 base; unmatched junction nucleotides: 6. The CDR3 contains 16 residues. Germline values: CDR1 SEHNR, CDR2 FQNEAQ (reference sequence). CDR3 DNA sequence: TGTGCCAGCAGCTCCTCGACAGGGGAGGCCAAAAACATTCAGTACTTC. It codes for CASSSSTGEAKNIQYF. The variable domain in full, with the rest retrieved from reference TRBV7-9 and TRBJ2-4, is DTGVSQNPRHKITKRGQNVTFRCDPISEHNRLYWYRQTLGQGPEFLTYFQNEAQLEKSRLLSDRFSAERPKGSFSTLEIQRTEQGDSAMYLCASSSSTGEAKNIQYFGAGTRLSVL.

V gene TRBV29-1 combines with J gene TRBJ2-5; TRBD1 agrees at 8 bases. Looked up from germline, CDR1 is SQVTM and CDR2 is ANQGSEA. The CDR3 contains 14 residues. V was clipped by 5 bases and J by 2 bases; unmatched bases: 7. The CDR3 loop reads CSVQGTGRQETQYF. The CDR3 DNA reads TGCAGCGTTCAGGGGACAGGTCGACAAGAGACCCAGTACTTC.

This rearrangement joins TRBV6-2 or TRBV6-3 to TRBJ2-3; TRBD2 aligns across 9 bases. V shed 0 bases and J 1 base; nucleotides not matched to a gene: 2. This CDR3 has 16 residues. Per the germline V gene, CDR1 is MNHEY and CDR2 is SVGEGT. The CDR3 DNA reads TGTGCCAGCAGTTACTCGCCTAGCGGGGGCACAGATACGCAGTATTTT. It yields the protein CASSYSPSGGTDTQYF.

The chain couples TRBV29-1 to TRBJ2-1; the D gene is possibly TRBD1 (6 bases). CDR3 length: 11 amino acids. Germline assignment: CDR1 SQVTM and CDR2 ANQGSEA. Trimming left V 5 bases short and J 11 bases short, with 13 bases between. The CDR3 loop reads CSVTGQPQQFF. DNA of the CDR3: TGCAGCGTTACTGGACAGCCTCAGCAGTTCTTC.

In this sample, this clonotype turned up a few times. The chain recombines TRBV2 with TRBJ2-2; D assignment may be TRBD1 or TRBD2 (5 bases each). Looked up from germline, CDR1 is SNHLY and CDR2 is FYNNEI. This CDR3 spans 18 amino acids. With 0 bases removed from V and 0 bases from J, the gap between germline ends came to 14 bases. The CDR3 DNA is TGTGCCAGCAGTGAAGCTAAGGTGGGGACGGCGAACACCGGGGAGCTGTTTTTT. It translates to CASSEAKVGTANTGELFF.

For the CDR3, the DNA is TGTGCCAGCAGCTTTACTGAAGCTTTCTTT. Translating it yields CASSFTEAFF. The J gene is TRBJ1-1, the V gene TRBV7-9; D gene unclear. The CDR3 is 10 residues long. The V gene lost 3 bases and the J gene lost 5 bases, with 1 base spanning the gap. Germline V gene lookup returns CDR1 SEHNR and CDR2 FQNEAQ (reference sequence).

This clonotype showed up just a few times. This chain links TRBV12-5 with TRBJ1-5, with 7 bases that match TRBD1. Looked up from germline, CDR1 is LGHNT and CDR2 is FRNRAP. The V and J ends lost 0 bases and 7 bases, in that order; junction bases with no gene match: 12. This CDR3 spans 17 amino acids. The CDR3 protein is CASGLVLTGLGYQPQHF. The CDR3 DNA reads as TGTGCTAGTGGTTTGGTACTGACAGGGCTTGGTTACCAGCCCCAGCATTTT. Looking up the rest from reference TRBV12-5 and TRBJ1-5 gives the full variable domain: DARVTQTPRHKVTEMGQEVTMRCQPILGHNTVFWYRQTMMQGLELLAYFRNRAPLDDSGMPKDRFSAEMPDATLATLKIQPSEPRDSAVYFCASGLVLTGLGYQPQHFGDGTRLSIL.

The chain links TRBV20-1 to TRBJ2-5; no clear D gene. CDR3 length: 17 residues. V was pared by 0 bases and J by 3 bases, with 20 bases between. CDR1 and CDR2 (germline): DFQATT, SNEGSKA (reference sequence). The CDR3 region is CSARDPHEPSRKETQYF. CDR3 sequence (DNA): TGCAGTGCTAGAGATCCTCATGAGCCAAGCAGGAAAGAGACCCAGTACTTC.